This T cell receptor (beta chain) was identified in a study of T cell responses to AZD1222 COVID-19 vaccine (dated by TCRdb to 2020 to 2023). Notes on the research overall: AZD1222 recipients whose second dose came at about 4 weeks and those whose second dose came at about 12 weeks were combined into one group, since spike-specific TCR depth and breadth did not differ between the two schedules. A total of 230 to 250 trial participants underwent TCR sequencing, of whom 200 to 220 received two doses of AZD1222 and around 25 received two doses of the MenACWY control vaccine. Trial participants were enrolled by age into subgroups of 18-55, 56-69 and 70-plus years, and about 150, 27 and 61 TCR-sequenced participants, respectively, were included in these subgroups. Paper-wide results and their limitations: The 56-69-year group was small, and its depth increase did not reach significance, likely because of low power. After two AZD1222 doses, spike-specific TCR breadth and depth were significantly higher than at day 0 and than in MenACWY recipients. The whole spike protein was spanned by vaccine-associated CD4 TCRs, and dominant responses were seen in regions 160-218 and 743-854. Participants were mostly white British and included more females than males, and it was suggested by the authors that clonal diversity may have been underestimated. Because no day 14 peak-response samples were available, repertoires were characterized only after the peak T cell response. Nearly half of unique spike-specific TCRs reportedly recognized epitopes outside regions mutated in the B.1.351 and B.1.1.7 variants. Conclusions about previously exposed vaccinees are limited, since just five or six AZD1222 recipients were seropositive for SARS-CoV-2 at baseline.

The CDR3 regions of human TCRbeta chains were analyzed by immunosequencing. The authors' analysis ran thus. TCRs in the repertoires were compared against a reference library of SARS-CoV-2-specific TCRs that had been generated with the MIRA antigen-specificity platform. Breadth was defined as the fraction of unique TCRs that were SARS-CoV-2-associated. Depth was defined as the fraction of total T cells that were SARS-CoV-2-associated. Using the MIRA data, each spike-specific TCR was mapped to the spike region that the TCR reacts to and placed in a CD4 or CD8 class. Log10-transformed breadth and depth values were compared by one-way ANOVA with Sidak's multiple comparisons tests. The clones in this table, taken by TCRdb from immuneACCESS, are in-frame only. Not every clone is retained; where verified, under half of the shortfall comes from an unresolved V gene, and the cause of the rest is unknown. Clonal size and the V and J genes are those of that table, whereas D and trimming came from the DNA. A total of 90,000 to 130,000 clones appear in this sample, about 86% of them only once. The ten largest account for 9.4% of the sample.

The time point label, as the study defines it: baseline before first vaccination. Vaccinee samples came from UK trials COV001 and COV002, including a single-blind randomized controlled phase 2/3 trial of AZD1222 (ChAdOx1 nCoV-19) in healthy adults. Trial participant PBMC samples were collected at day 0 and day 28 after the second dose for TCRbeta chain sequencing. On this clone itself: Its antigen is currently not known. Base-call qualities are not available, and no considerably larger clone is one nucleotide away.

The germline V and J ends show losses of 4 bases and 4 bases respectively, and no gene match explains 7 bases of the junction. The CDR3 runs 16 amino acids, cysteine and phenylalanine included. Just CDR3 DNA is preserved here, 48 bases in frame from base 1. CDR1 and CDR2 are drawn from the germline V gene: SGHVS, FQNEAQ. The rearrangement joined TRBV7-8 to TRBJ1-3, with 10 middle bases fitting TRBD1. The origin of this receptor is an adult in good health. The starting material was peripheral blood, obtained on day 0 of AZD1222 vaccination. The CDR3 protein is CASSSWGQGRGNTIYF. The nucleotide sequence is given as TGTGCCAGCAGCTCCTGGGGACAGGGGAGGGGAAACACCATATATTTT.